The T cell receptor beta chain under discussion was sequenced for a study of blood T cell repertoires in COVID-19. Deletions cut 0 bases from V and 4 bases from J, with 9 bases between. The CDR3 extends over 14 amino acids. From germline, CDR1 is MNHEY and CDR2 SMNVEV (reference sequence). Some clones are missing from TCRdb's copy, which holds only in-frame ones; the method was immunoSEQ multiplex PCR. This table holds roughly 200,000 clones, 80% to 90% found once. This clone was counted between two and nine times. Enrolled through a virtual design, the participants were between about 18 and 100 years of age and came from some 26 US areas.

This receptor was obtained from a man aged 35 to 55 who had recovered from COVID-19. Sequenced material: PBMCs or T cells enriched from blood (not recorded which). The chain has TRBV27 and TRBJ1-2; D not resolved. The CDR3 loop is CASSLSGVFYGYTF. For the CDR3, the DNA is TGTGCCAGCAGTTTATCCGGGGTTTTCTATGGCTACACCTTC.